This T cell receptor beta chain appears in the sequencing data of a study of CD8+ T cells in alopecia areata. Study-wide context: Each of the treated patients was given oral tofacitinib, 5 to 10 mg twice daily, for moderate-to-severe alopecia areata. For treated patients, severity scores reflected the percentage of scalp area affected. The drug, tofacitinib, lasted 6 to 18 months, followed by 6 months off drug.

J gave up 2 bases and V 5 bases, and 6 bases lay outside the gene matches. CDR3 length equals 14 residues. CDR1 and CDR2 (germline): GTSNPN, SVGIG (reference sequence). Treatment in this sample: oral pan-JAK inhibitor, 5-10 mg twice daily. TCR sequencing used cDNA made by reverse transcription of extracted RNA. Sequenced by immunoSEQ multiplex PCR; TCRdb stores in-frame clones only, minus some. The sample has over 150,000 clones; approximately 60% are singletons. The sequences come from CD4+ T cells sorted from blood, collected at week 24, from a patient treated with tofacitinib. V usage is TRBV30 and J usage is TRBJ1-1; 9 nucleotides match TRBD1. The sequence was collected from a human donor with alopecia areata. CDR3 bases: TGTGCCTGGGATAGACAGGGGGTCAACACTGAAGCTTTCTTT. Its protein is CAWDRQGVNTEAFF.